The next 3 T cell receptor beta chains were all read from a single sample in a study of molecular identifiers for immune sequencing clone quantification. MiXCR, applied by TCRdb to the PCR reads, yields one record per CDR3 protein. The data contain some 650,000 distinct CDR3 sequences, around 20% of them singletons. Sequenced input: naive CD8+ T cells from blood, with Jurkat cell RNA spiked in. The subset was: FACS-sorted CD8+CD4-CCR7+CD45RA+ naive T cells. All receptors come from a human donor in good health. Some libraries in this study had Jurkat cell RNA spiked in.

At least ten counts were recorded for this clonotype. The chain combines TRBV19 with TRBJ2-3; D gene unclear. The V end was cut by 6 bases, the J end by 4 bases, with 8 bases between. The germline V gene encodes CDR1 LNHDA and CDR2 SQIVND (reference sequence). The CDR3 runs 12 residues. CDR3 DNA: TGTGCCAGTAGAAACGCCCCAGATACGCAGTATTTT. Residues: CASRNAPDTQYF.

V is TRBV27 and J is TRBJ2-1; 8 nucleotides align to TRBD1. With V trimmed by 7 bases and J by 2 bases, 4 bases remained unmatched. CDR1 MNHEY and CDR2 SMNVEV come from the germline V gene (reference sequence). The CDR3 spans 14 residues. CDR3 residues: CASTQQGAYNEQFF. The CDR3 region has the DNA TGTGCCAGCACCCAACAGGGGGCCTACAATGAGCAGTTCTTC.

In its sample, this clonotype was seen a few times. V usage is TRBV27 and J usage is TRBJ2-7; TRBD1 matches at 7 bases. This CDR3 is built from 16 residues. The trim removed 4 bases at V and 2 bases at J, leaving 11 bases unmatched. CDR1 is MNHEY, CDR2 SMNVEV, per germline (reference sequence). The CDR3 nucleotides read TGTGCCAGCAGTTACCCACAGACAGGGTCAACCTACGAGCAGTACTTC. Translation gives CASSYPQTGSTYEQYF.